This T cell receptor (beta chain) was documented in a study of T cells after yellow fever vaccination. Germline CDR1 and CDR2: SGHVS and FQNEAQ. The CDR3 length is 14 residues. V was trimmed by 5 bases and J by 2 bases, leaving 12 bases between them. Study-level results: Clonotypes shared by both compartments, CD4 and CD8, made up a small share. By day 5 rather than day 15, the secondary response had peaked, though it was weaker.

This clonotype was picked up many times. No antigen is known for it. TCR cDNA, made by 5'RACE template switching, carried an added universal primer site and UMIs. TCRdb reanalysed the 5' RACE reads using MiXCR and keeps one entry per CDR3 protein. The sample has fewer than 400,000 distinct CDR3 sequences; roughly 10% are singletons. The receptor comes from a man aged 18 to 29 who received the YFV17D yellow fever vaccine. Source: CD4+ T cells sorted from PBMCs, taken 45 days after the yellow fever booster vaccination. The chain couples TRBV7-8 to TRBJ1-1; no clear D gene. This chain's CDR3 is CASSLGWANTEAFF. In DNA, the CDR3 is TGTGCCAGCAGCCTGGGATGGGCCAACACTGAAGCTTTCTTT. The full variable domain, its missing parts supplied by reference TRBV7-8 and TRBJ1-1, is GAGVSQSPRYKVAKRGQDVALRCDPISGHVSLFWYQQALGQGPEFLTYFQNEAQLDKSGLPSDRFFAERPEGSVSTLKIQRTQQEDSAVYLCASSLGWANTEAFFGQGTRLTVV.